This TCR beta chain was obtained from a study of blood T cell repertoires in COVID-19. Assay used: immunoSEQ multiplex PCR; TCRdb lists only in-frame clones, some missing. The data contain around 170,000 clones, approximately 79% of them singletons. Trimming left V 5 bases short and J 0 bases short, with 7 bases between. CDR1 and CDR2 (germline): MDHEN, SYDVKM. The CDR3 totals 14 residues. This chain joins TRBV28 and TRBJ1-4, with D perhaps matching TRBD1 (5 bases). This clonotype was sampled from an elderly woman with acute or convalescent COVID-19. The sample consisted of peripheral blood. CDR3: CASSETATNEKLFF. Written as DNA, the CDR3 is TGTGCCAGCAGTGAGACAGCAACTAATGAAAAACTGTTTTTT.